The source of this TCR beta chain is a study of cytomegalovirus exposure and HLA in healthy donors (dated 2017 in TCRdb). With regard to the full study: An earlier analysis of fewer than 750 of the donors reported under 300 Gb of sequence data and 117 million unique TCR beta sequences obtained from 180 million or so T cells. Class I and class II HLA loci were covered by the typing at four-digit resolution. To predict cytomegalovirus infection status, the study brought together high-throughput TCR immunosequencing, statistical association of individual TCRs with disease status, and machine learning. An earlier analysis of around 580 of the donors used high-throughput TCR beta sequencing to judge whether each TCR beta V gene segment behaved as functional or pseudogenic. Using immunosequencing, the study profiled T cell repertoires from roughly 650 subjects and related those repertoires to cytomegalovirus serostatus. Among roughly 400 genotyped donors of the cohort, an average of around 240,000 unique TCR beta nucleotide sequences was sequenced per donor, of which approximately 19% were non-productive. The study was designed to test whether signatures of past pathogen exposure could be identified by cataloging public T cell receptors. Donor age, sex, ethnicity and CMV serostatus were compiled alongside the repertoire data. Every discovery cohort repertoire had been produced on one sequencing platform. Along with the roughly 670-subject first cohort, a separate validation cohort of around 110 different subjects was used. Approximately 310 gigabases of sequencing data and 91 million or so unique TCR sequences made up an early release that covered nearly 650 HLA-typed donors. The genetic ancestry cluster associated with self-reported Caucasian donors included 81% of the roughly 400 genotyped donors. The number of donors typed differed by locus, with about 629-630 for A, B, C, DRB1 and DQB1, about 500 for DQA1, 600 to 610 for DPA1, and some 470 for DPB1. A later analysis re-examined previously published TCR beta repertoires from more than 650 donors and added high-resolution HLA genotyping to investigate patterns of TCR occurrence. The later analysis used no new phenotypic data to find candidate immune exposures, relying instead on TCR beta sequences and their occurrence across donors. In a later genetic analysis, genome-wide SNP genotypes for about 65% of the 666 donors were used, and that subset was treated as a discovery cohort. Because of strong linkage in the cohort, 4 to 6 DR-DQ haplotypes were treated as single units for association and clustering. Summary of the overall study and its limitations: A few of the identified cytomegalovirus-associated TCR beta chains were confirmed in vitro to be specific for cytomegalovirus antigens. It was suggested by the authors that the approach could potentially be generalized to other disease states and immunological phenotypes. In a later analysis, HLA-associated TCR beta chains showed more clonal expansion and lower generation probabilities than non-associated chains that were equally common. In an earlier analysis of approximately 600 of the donors, most TCR beta V segments were observed in productive rearrangements about 90% or about 30% of the time, broadly matching IMGT annotations. Presence/absence analyses assumed roughly uniform sequencing depth across donors, an assumption that may not hold. Because counts were too low, fewer than 20 rarely observed V segments, including chromosome 9 orphons, were excluded from the earlier analysis of 587 of the donors. In a later analysis, several top co-occurrence clusters were reported to appear linked to parvovirus B19, influenza, CMV and Epstein-Barr virus. Immune exposure information for the cohort was limited to CMV serostatus. In a later analysis, the rate of TCR association differed among HLA loci, with DRB1 alleles having the most associated TCRs and HLA-C alleles having the fewest. Linkage disequilibrium might explain the correlated functional status among segregating V segments, but an unknown experimental factor could not be ruled out. A later analysis associated about 17,000 TCR beta sequences with specific HLA alleles at a false discovery rate of 0.05. Because HLA typing was unavailable for some donors at each locus, only the typed subset was used in association tests. A later genetic analysis reported fewer N-insertions in productive TCRs among donors in an Asian-associated ancestry cluster than the roughly 700-donor mean. The study gave a list of around 170 TCR beta chains associated with cytomegalovirus. Assigning TCR associations to individual alleles was difficult when HLA alleles, especially DR and DQ, strongly co-occurred. Most TCR sequences were observed very rarely across donors, whereas some public TCRs were present in many individuals. Cytomegalovirus status was reported to be diagnosed by the classifier with high specificity and sensitivity in both the original and validation cohorts. The sequencing pipeline was judged likely to have produced a cluster of highly shared sequence variants as a technical artifact. This cohort had only TCR beta chains sequenced, and the lack of alpha or paired-chain data limited which features could be detected. A later analysis found that most CMV-associated TCR beta chains appeared HLA-restricted, with HLA associations seemingly driven largely by CMV exposure. An association between a missense DCLRE1C variant and V-gene and J-gene trimming of TCR beta chains was found in a later genetic analysis and replicated in an independent cohort. A further reported finding was that TCR beta sequences accurately predicted the HLA-A and HLA-B alleles for most subjects in the first cohort. Because the 87-base-pair reads could not distinguish some IMGT-functional V segments, including TRBV6-2 and TRBV6-3, those segments were excluded.

In total, more than 500 healthy bone marrow donors made up the cohort. Cohort members were all nominally healthy when sampled, although unrecorded immune exposures were likely present. The donor tested CMV seropositive, placing the donor among the 289 seropositive members of the cohort. Each donor provided a peripheral blood sample, and peripheral blood mononuclear cells were used for TCR beta sequencing. The Qiagen DNeasy Blood Extraction Kit was used to extract genomic DNA from the blood cell samples. The CDR3 contains 14 residues, cysteine and phenylalanine counted. Just CDR3 DNA is preserved here, 42 bases in frame from base 1. After removal of 2 bases from V and 5 bases from J, the junction retains 5 bases not matched to a gene. The germline V gene yields MGHRA for CDR1 and YSYEKL for CDR2. Note on this clone: What this receptor recognizes is not known. No quality values exist for individual bases; no much larger clone is one base distant.

Receptors were amplified or captured by the immunoSEQ multiplex PCR assay. For the multiplex PCR, a mixture combining 60 forward primers for TCR Vbeta segments and 13 reverse primers for TCR Jbeta segments was used. The CDR3 region of rearranged TCR beta genes was amplified from genomic DNA with a multiplex PCR assay. The Illumina HiSeq System was used to sequence the amplified TCR beta libraries as 87-base-pair reads. The study's own analysis went as follows. A later analysis counted some 80 million unique TCR beta chains across the 666 repertoires, and about 10 million of these chains were shared by at least two donors. Raw reads were error-corrected and collapsed into unique sequences by a nearest-neighbor algorithm in which closely related sequences were merged to remove PCR and sequencing errors. V, D and J gene segments were assigned by aligning CDR3 sequences to IMGT reference sequences. For a sequence to be retained, a match of at least six nucleotides to both a V gene segment and a J gene segment was required. A rearrangement counted as productive if the CDR3 had no stop codons and remained in frame with V and J, and every other rearrangement counted as non-productive. Following IMGT convention, CDR3 was defined as the stretch from the second conserved V-encoded cysteine up to the conserved J-encoded phenylalanine. In an earlier analysis of around 640 of the donors, sequences lacking an unambiguous match to a single V gene segment were excluded. An earlier analysis of just under 600 of the donors called V segments functional above 56.7% productive rearrangements and segregating when the between-donor standard deviation exceeded 5%. A statistical classification framework was developed to diagnose cytomegalovirus status using the catalog of TCR beta chain sequences. In a later analysis, V and J genes were assigned by comparing TCR nucleotide sequences against IMGT/GENE-DB human TR gene sequences. In a later analysis, CDR3 sequences and most-parsimonious VDJ recombination scenarios were assigned using the TCRdist pipeline. In a later analysis, each TCR beta chain was defined by its CDR3 amino acid sequence together with its V-gene family, and reads without a unique V-gene family were excluded. As a way to deal with suspected cross-contamination and a sequencing artifact, a later analysis dropped hundreds of nucleotide sequences that were highly shared and had low generation probability. For each public chain, a later analysis derived a clonal expansion index from normalized ranks of inferred template counts within each repertoire. A later analysis computed generation probabilities with a VDJ recombination model fitted to out-of-frame rearrangements, and checked the results against IGoR. Hypergeometric tests were used in a later analysis to score TCR-TCR, TCR-HLA and TCR-CMV co-occurrence, with a repertoire-size bias correction applied to the TCR pairs. False discovery rates were estimated in a later analysis by permuting HLA or CMV assignments 20 times. In a later analysis, co-occurring TCRs were grouped using DBSCAN, and TCRdist sequence similarity was added for clustering within HLA-allele-positive subsets. Repertoires with fewer than 30,000 or more than 120,000 public chains were left out of co-occurrence clustering, as were roughly five repertoires with anomalous nucleotide sharing. Drawn from immuneACCESS, this table holds only the in-frame rearrangements with V and J called that TCRdb kept. Clones are partly lost; checked studies trace under half to an unresolved V gene and leave the rest unexplained. For V, J and clone size, that table is used; D and trimming come from the DNA. The sample table holds roughly 80,000 clones, of which roughly two thirds were seen once. Of the sample, 6.9% falls within the top ten clones.

This receptor was obtained from a woman in her forties or fifties in good health and CMV-seropositive. The chain was built from TRBV4-1 and TRBJ2-5, with 7 middle bases fitting TRBD1. The sample taken for sequencing was PBMCs. CDR3 region: CASSQTGTVETQYF. The bases are TGCGCCAGCAGCCAAACCGGGACAGTGGAGACCCAGTACTTC.